This TCR beta chain was found in a study of OX40 agonist ivuxolimab in advanced cancers. The overall study: Every patient in dose escalation had hepatocellular carcinoma, melanoma, renal cell or head and neck cancer. Mean age 60 years, range about 23 to 79; 82.7% male.

Findings and limits, study-wide: Partial responders treated at 0.1-3.0 mg/kg exhibited clonal expansion among the lowest measured.

Assay: immunoSEQ multiplex PCR; the TCRdb copy retains only in-frame clones and omits some. The sample includes about 47,000 clones, 84% of them seen just once. This clone is medium-sized by share. Its antigen is unknown. Other DNA sequences of this sample code for an identical CDR3. The CDR3 extends over 14 amino acids. V lost 0 bases to trimming and J lost 2 bases, with 5 bases between them. CDR1 SEHNR and CDR2 FQNEAQ come from the germline V gene (reference sequence). The source material was CD4+ or CD8+ T cells sorted from blood, sampled in a trial of the OX40 agonist ivuxolimab. This TCR came from an adult with an advanced solid tumor such as melanoma, head and neck, liver or kidney cancer. The chain combines TRBV7-9 with TRBJ1-5; no definite D call. The CDR3 DNA sequence: TGTGCCAGCAGCTTAGCAGGTGGCAATCAGCCCCAGCATTTT. Amino acids: CASSLAGGNQPQHF.